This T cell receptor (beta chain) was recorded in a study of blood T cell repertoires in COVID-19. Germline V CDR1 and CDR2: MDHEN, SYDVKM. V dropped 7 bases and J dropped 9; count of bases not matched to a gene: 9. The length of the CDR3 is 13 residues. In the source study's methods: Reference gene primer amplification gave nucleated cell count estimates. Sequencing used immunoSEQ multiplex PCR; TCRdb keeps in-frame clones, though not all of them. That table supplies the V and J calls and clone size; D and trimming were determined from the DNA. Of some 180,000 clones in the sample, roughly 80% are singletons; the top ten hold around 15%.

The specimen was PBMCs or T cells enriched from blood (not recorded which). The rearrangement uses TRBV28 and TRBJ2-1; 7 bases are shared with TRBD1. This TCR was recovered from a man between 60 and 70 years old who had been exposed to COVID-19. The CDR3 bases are TGTGCCAGCACCGACAGGGCTCTCGGTGAGCAGTTCTTC. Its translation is CASTDRALGEQFF. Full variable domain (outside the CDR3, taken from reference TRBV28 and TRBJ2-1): DVKVTQSSRYLVKRTGEKVFLECVQDMDHENMFWYRQDPGLGLRLIYFSYDVKMKEKGDIPEGYSVSREKKERFSLILESASTNQTSMYLCASTDRALGEQFFGPGTRLTVL.